The T cell receptor beta chain under discussion was sequenced for a study of T cell repertoires in cytomegalovirus infection. The germline gives CDR1 SGHVS, CDR2 FQNEAQ. The CDR3 runs 15 residues. The ends were cut back, 2 bases at V and 0 bases at J, with 10 bases in the middle. The sample holds many counts of this clonotype. The antigen is unknown. MiXCR was run by TCRdb on the reads, yielding one entry per CDR3 protein. Seen here are 80,000 or so distinct CDR3 sequences, roughly 25% observed once, and the top ten hold roughly 50%. The source was CD8+ T cells from cultured PBMCs, collected from culture after CMV antigen stimulation. This rearrangement joins TRBV7-8 to TRBJ1-1; TRBD1 is a possible D gene (6 bases). The sequence was collected from a human donor in good health (CMV status not recorded). Some clones in this sample may be carry-over from other donors' samples. The DNA of the CDR3 is TGTGCCAGCAGCTTACGCCCAGGGGTGAACACTGAAGCTTTCTTT. Protein sequence: CASSLRPGVNTEAFF.